One sample yielded the 21 T cell receptor beta chains listed below, sequenced in a study of vaccination and CD4 T cells after COVID-19. The treatment denotes: approximately nine-day PBMC culture with coronavirus spike peptide pools or control peptides (ViraFEST assay). Sequencing of the DNA from cultured CD4+ T cells was carried out with the Oncomine TCR Beta short-read assay. From the PCR reads, TCRdb called clonotypes with MiXCR, one entry per CDR3 protein. The sample shows just over 15,000 distinct CDR3 sequences, 58% of them seen only once. Which antigens these TCRs recognize remains unknown. What was sequenced was CD4+ T cells from blood, cultured in vitro. These TCRs come from a human donor who had recovered from COVID-19.

The chain has TRBV11-3 and TRBJ1-1; D uncertain. Germline CDR1 SGHNT, CDR2 YENEEA. Trimming left V 5 bases short and J 1 base short, with 8 bases between. The CDR3 extends over 13 amino acids. In DNA, the CDR3 is TGTGCCAGCAGCGAAGGACGGAACACTGAAGCTTTCTTT. Encoded protein: CASSEGRNTEAFF.

The genes are TRBV2 and TRBJ1-5; possible D gene TRBD1, 5 bases. The CDR3 spans 15 residues. Germline-derived CDR1 and CDR2 are SNHLY and FYNNEI. V was cut by 5 bases and J by 2 bases, with 13 bases left in between. The CDR3 DNA sequence: TGTGCCAGCAGTTGGGACGCCCAGGGCAATCAGCCCCAGCATTTT. Amino acids: CASSWDAQGNQPQHF.

This clonotype was seen a few times. The chain joins TRBV4-1 to TRBJ1-2; D is uncertain. Germline V gene data show CDR1 as MGHRA and CDR2 as YSYEKL. V lost 0 bases to trimming and J lost 8 bases, with 19 bases between them. The CDR3 extends over 16 amino acids. The CDR3 DNA is TGCGCCAGCAGCCAAGAGGGTGCAAGGAGCAATGGAGGCTACACCTTC. This encodes CASSQEGARSNGGYTF.

The chain couples TRBV20-1 to TRBJ2-7; D possibly corresponds to TRBD2 (6 bases). Germline V gene sequence: CDR1 DFQATT, CDR2 SNEGSKA (reference sequence). V was clipped by 3 bases and J by 0 bases, with 12 bases between them. CDR3 size: 14 residues. The CDR3 DNA reads TGCAGTGCTAGTGGTCTAGCGTCCTCCTACGAGCAGTACTTC. It codes for CSASGLASSYEQYF.

The chain carries TRBV20-1 and TRBJ2-3; tentative D call: TRBD2 (6 bases). CDR1 and CDR2 from the germline V gene are DFQATT and SNEGSKA (reference sequence). This CDR3 contains 12 residues. Trimming took 3 bases from V and 6 from J, leaving 10 bases between them. The CDR3 DNA reads TGCAGTGCTAGTCAGGAGGGCGATACGCAGTATTTT. It translates to CSASQEGDTQYF.

This clonotype is termed large (0.1 to 1%). V is TRBV12-3 or TRBV12-4 and J is TRBJ1-5, with 8 bases aligning to TRBD1. This CDR3 is 15 amino acids long. Trimming took 5 bases from V and 4 from J; bases not matched to a gene: 7. The CDR3 reads CASSAGTGNNQPQHF. CDR3 in DNA: TGTGCCAGCAGTGCCGGGACAGGCAATAATCAGCCCCAGCATTTT.

This clonotype was observed a few times. The gene calls are TRBV7-2 and TRBJ1-2; tentatively, D is TRBD1 (5 bases). Germline CDR1 and CDR2: SGHTA and FQGNSA. V gave up 8 bases and J gave up 1 base, with 14 bases separating them. The CDR3 has 14 amino acids. CDR3 nucleotide sequence: TGTGCCAGCCGCCCGGGGGGGGATAACTATGGCTACACCTTC. Amino acid sequence: CASRPGGDNYGYTF. The whole variable domain, remainder taken from reference TRBV7-2 and TRBJ1-2, is GAGVSQSPSNKVTEKGKDVELRCDPISGHTALYWYRQSLGQGLEFLIYFQGNSAPDKSGLPSDRFSAERTGGSVSTLTIQRTQQEDSAVYLCASRPGGDNYGYTFGSGTRLTVV.

The rearrangement joins TRBV20-1 to TRBJ1-2, with TRBD1 identical over 10 bases. In germline, CDR1 is DFQATT, CDR2 SNEGSKA (reference sequence). J lost 10 bases, V lost 3 bases, and 11 bases had no gene match. The CDR3 consists of 14 residues. The CDR3 DNA is TGCAGTGCTAGCCCCGGGGGGACAGGGGTTGCCTACACCTTC. Its translation: CSASPGGTGVAYTF.

The chain links TRBV7-9 to TRBJ2-7, with no clear D. Germline-derived CDR1 and CDR2 are SEHNR and FQNEAQ (reference sequence). This CDR3 is built from 12 residues. V dropped 1 base and J dropped 7 bases, with 8 bases sitting between them. In DNA, the CDR3 is TGTGCCAGCAGCTTAGGGAGTTTGGAGCAGTACTTC. It specifies CASSLGSLEQYF.

This chain joins TRBV20-1 and TRBJ2-3, with TRBD2 as a possible D gene (6 bases). The CDR3 covers 16 residues. Germline values: CDR1 DFQATT, CDR2 SNEGSKA (reference sequence). Between the trimmed V and J ends, which lost 0 bases and 6 bases, there was a span of 19 bases. The CDR3 bases are TGCAGTGCTAGAGATGTTCGCAGCGGGCTTAGGGATACGCAGTATTTT. This gives the protein CSARDVRSGLRDTQYF.

This clonotype has just a few counts. This chain links TRBV11-2 with TRBJ1-3, with D hard to call. The V end lost 5 bases, the J end lost 8 bases, and 16 bases lay between the germline ends. The CDR3 totals 14 residues. CDR1 is SGHAT, CDR2 FQNNGV, per germline. CDR3 residues: CASSGPDTRHTIYF. DNA of the CDR3: TGTGCCAGCAGCGGACCAGACACCCGGCACACCATATATTTT.

This clonotype has a single count. V and J are TRBV6-1 and TRBJ1-2; TRBD1 matches 7 bases. The CDR3 loop spans 15 amino acids. CDR1 and CDR2 from the germline V gene are MNHNS and SASEGT. V lost 6 bases to trimming and J lost 0 bases; unmatched junction nucleotides: 7. The CDR3 coding sequence is TGTGCCAGCAGGACAGGGTCTATCTCTAACTATGGCTACACCTTC. Encoded protein: CASRTGSISNYGYTF.

The V gene is TRBV5-1, the J gene TRBJ1-2; 7 bases align to TRBD1. CDR1 SGHRS and CDR2 YFSETQ come from the germline V gene. The CDR3 sequence is 14 residues long. V trimming: 4 bases; J trimming: 6 bases; junction bases outside the gene matches: 9. Written as DNA, the CDR3 is TGCGCCAGCAGCGACGACAGGGCTTGGCATGGCTACACCTTC. It yields the protein CASSDDRAWHGYTF.

The chain employs TRBV30 and TRBJ1-1, with D tentatively TRBD1 (5 bases). The CDR3 covers 14 residues. CDR1 GTSNPN and CDR2 SVGIG come from the germline V gene (reference sequence). The V gene lost 0 bases and the J gene lost 7 bases, with 15 bases spanning the gap. CDR3 sequence reads: CAWSVQSARGEAFF. The CDR3 DNA follows: TGTGCCTGGAGTGTACAGTCAGCAAGGGGTGAAGCTTTCTTT.

This clonotype has only a few counts. V usage is TRBV5-4 and J usage is TRBJ1-2, with 9 bases aligning to TRBD1. CDR1 SGHNT and CDR2 YYREEE come from the germline V gene (reference sequence). The CDR3 spans 15 residues. The trim removed 0 bases at V and 4 bases at J, leaving 4 bases unmatched. The CDR3 nucleotides are TGTGCCAGCAGCTTGGGACAGGGGGAATCCTATGGCTACACCTTC. Translated: CASSLGQGESYGYTF.

This clonotype has more than one count but fewer than ten. The chain is built from TRBV6-2 or TRBV6-3 and TRBJ1-1; 10 nucleotides match TRBD1. The V gene end was trimmed by 2 bases and the J gene end by 3 bases; junction bases not matched to a gene: 6. Germline CDR1 and CDR2: MNHEY and SVGEGT. The CDR3 length is 16 residues. CDR3 loop: CASSYPGTGEDTEAFF. Here the CDR3 DNA reads TGTGCCAGCAGTTACCCCGGGACAGGGGAAGACACTGAAGCTTTCTTT.

This chain connects TRBV20-1 to TRBJ2-1, with TRBD2 matching 10 bases. Germline V gene sequence: CDR1 DFQATT, CDR2 SNEGSKA (reference sequence). J gave up 10 bases and V 1 base, and 7 bases lay outside the gene matches. The CDR3 runs to 14 residues. The CDR3 spells CSARGLAGEREQFF. CDR3 in DNA: TGCAGTGCTAGAGGCCTAGCGGGAGAGCGGGAGCAGTTCTTC.

In its sample, this clonotype was seen a few times. The chain joins TRBV7-2 to TRBJ1-5, with D unresolved. The germline gives CDR1 SGHTA, CDR2 FQGNSA. The CDR3 totals 15 residues. Trimming left V 1 base short and J 3 bases short, with 10 bases between. CDR3 bases: TGTGCCAGCAGCTTAGGGGTGGGGATCAATCAGCCCCAGCATTTT. Residues: CASSLGVGINQPQHF.

V and J are TRBV6-5 and TRBJ2-5; D is unresolved. V lost 4 bases and J 5 bases, leaving 11 bases between the germline ends. CDR3 size: 13 residues. Germline V gene lookup returns CDR1 MNHEY and CDR2 SVGAGI. The CDR3 spells CASSSNHGETQYF. The CDR3 DNA reads as TGTGCCAGCAGTTCTAACCACGGGGAGACCCAGTACTTC.

The rearrangement uses TRBV6-1 and TRBJ1-2; 8 positions match TRBD1. The CDR3 is made up of 14 amino acids. After removal of 0 bases from V and 7 bases from J, the junction contained 4 bases not matched to a gene. Per the germline V gene, CDR1 is MNHNS and CDR2 is SASEGT. Here the CDR3 DNA reads TGTGCCAGCAGTGAAGCTGACAGGGGAAGTGGCTACACCTTC. It specifies CASSEADRGSGYTF.

About this clonotype: At one end the junction does not follow the germline gene, possibly because of a read error. The V call is TRBV27, the J call TRBJ1-6, with 7 bases lining up with TRBD1. This CDR3 spans 15 amino acids. CDR1 and CDR2 (germline): MNHEY, SMNVEV (reference sequence). CDR3 bases: TGTACCAGCAGTTTAACAGGGGTCCGTAATTCACCCCTCCACTTT. Translated, it gives CTSSLTGVRNSPLHF.